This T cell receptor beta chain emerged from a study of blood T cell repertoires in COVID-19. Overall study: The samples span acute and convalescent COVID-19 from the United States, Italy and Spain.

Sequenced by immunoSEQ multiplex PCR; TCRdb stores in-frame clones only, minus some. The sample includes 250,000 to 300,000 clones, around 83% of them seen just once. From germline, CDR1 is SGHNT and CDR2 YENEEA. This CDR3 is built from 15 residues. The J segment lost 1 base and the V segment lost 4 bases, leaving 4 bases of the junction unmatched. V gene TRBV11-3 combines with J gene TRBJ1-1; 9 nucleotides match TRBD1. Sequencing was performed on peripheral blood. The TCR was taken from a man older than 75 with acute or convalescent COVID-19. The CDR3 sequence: CASSSGTGRNTEAFF. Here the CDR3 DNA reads TGTGCCAGCAGCTCCGGGACAGGGAGGAACACTGAAGCTTTCTTT.